This T cell receptor (beta chain) was captured in a study of technical replicates of blood from a few donors. Sequenced by immunoSEQ multiplex PCR; TCRdb stores in-frame clones only, minus some. The table has more than 90,000 clones, 90% to 97% seen once. This sequence was found in a human donor in good health. Sequenced input: T cells isolated from PBMCs.

The CDR3 region has the DNA TGTGCCAGTAGTACTGGGGGGAATTCACCCCTCCACTTT. It is translated as CASSTGGNSPLHF. The chain joins TRBV19 to TRBJ1-6; D perhaps matches TRBD1 (5 bases). V lost 4 bases, J lost 7 bases, and 8 bases lay in between. Germline V gene sequence: CDR1 LNHDA, CDR2 SQIVND (reference sequence). The CDR3 extends over 13 amino acids.